This T cell receptor beta chain came from a study of vaccination effects on CD4 cells after COVID-19. Study background: Each person got two doses of an mRNA SARS-CoV-2 vaccine, BNT162b2 or mRNA-1273.

Regarding this clone: Its antigen remains unidentified.

The V end lost 6 bases, the J end lost 7 bases, and 15 bases lay between the germline ends. There are 13 residues in the CDR3. Per the germline V gene, CDR1 is SGHVS and CDR2 is FQNEAQ. Assay used: immunoSEQ multiplex PCR; TCRdb lists only in-frame clones, some missing. Here the sample spans approximately 74,000 clones, about 70% being singletons. ViraFEST used viral peptide pools to expand antigen-specific CD4+ T cells before sequencing. Isolation of CD4+ T cells took place after ten to eleven days of culture. Testing of the vaccine recipients showed negative nucleocapsid antibodies and no prior SARS-CoV-2 infection. The study, taken as a whole, reports: The study dataset contains few convalescent patients and includes no early post-infection timepoints. In the late period after vaccination, infection- and vaccine-induced clones contracted markedly.

This chain uses TRBV7-8 with TRBJ2-5, with D perhaps TRBD1 (5 bases). The sequences come from CD4+ T cells from PBMCs cultured with HCoV-NL63 spike peptides, collected before COVID-19 vaccination. This clonotype was sampled from a human donor who received a COVID-19 vaccine. CDR3 bases: TGTGCCAGCAGAAAACAGGAGTTCGGGACCCAGTACTTC. This codes for CASRKQEFGTQYF.